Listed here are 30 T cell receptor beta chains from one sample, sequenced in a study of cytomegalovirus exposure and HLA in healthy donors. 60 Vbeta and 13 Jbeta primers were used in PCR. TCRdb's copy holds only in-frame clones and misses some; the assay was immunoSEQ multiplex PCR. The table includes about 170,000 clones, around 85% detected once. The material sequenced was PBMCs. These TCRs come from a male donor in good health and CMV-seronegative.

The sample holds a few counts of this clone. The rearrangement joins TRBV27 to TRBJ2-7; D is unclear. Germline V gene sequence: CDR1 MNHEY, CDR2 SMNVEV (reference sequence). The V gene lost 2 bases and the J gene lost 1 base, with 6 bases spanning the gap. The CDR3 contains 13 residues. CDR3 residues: CASSLLPSYEQYF. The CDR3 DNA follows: TGTGCCAGCAGTTTACTACCTTCCTACGAGCAGTACTTC.

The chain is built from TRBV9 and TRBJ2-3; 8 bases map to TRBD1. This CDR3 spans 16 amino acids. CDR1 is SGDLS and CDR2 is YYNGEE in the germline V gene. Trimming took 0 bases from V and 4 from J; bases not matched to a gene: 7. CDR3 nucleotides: TGTGCCAGCAGCGTAGAGGGTCAGGGGGCCGCAGATACGCAGTATTTT. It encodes CASSVEGQGAADTQYF.

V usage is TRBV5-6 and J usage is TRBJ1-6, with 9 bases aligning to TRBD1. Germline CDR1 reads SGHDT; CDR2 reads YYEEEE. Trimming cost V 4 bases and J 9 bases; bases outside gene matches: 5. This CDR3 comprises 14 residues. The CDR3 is CASSPTGGVSPLHF. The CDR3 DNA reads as TGTGCCAGCAGCCCGACAGGGGGAGTTTCACCCCTCCACTTT.

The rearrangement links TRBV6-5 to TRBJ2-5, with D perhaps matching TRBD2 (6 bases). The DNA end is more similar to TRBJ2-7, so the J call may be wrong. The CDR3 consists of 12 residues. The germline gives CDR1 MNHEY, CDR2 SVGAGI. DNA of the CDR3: TGTGCCAGCAGTGTGGGAGGATACGAGCAGTACTTC. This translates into CASSVGGYEQYF.

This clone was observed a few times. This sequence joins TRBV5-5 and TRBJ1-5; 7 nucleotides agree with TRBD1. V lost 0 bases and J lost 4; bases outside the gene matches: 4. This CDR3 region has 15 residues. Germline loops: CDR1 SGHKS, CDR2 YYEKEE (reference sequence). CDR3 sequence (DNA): TGTGCCAGCAGCTTGGAACAGGGGATAAATCAGCCCCAGCATTTT. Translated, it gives CASSLEQGINQPQHF.

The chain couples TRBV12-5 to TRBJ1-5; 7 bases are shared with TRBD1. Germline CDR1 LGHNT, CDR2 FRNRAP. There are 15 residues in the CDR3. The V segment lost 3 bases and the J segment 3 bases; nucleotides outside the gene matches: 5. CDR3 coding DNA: TGTGCTAGTGGTTTATCGGACAGGATCAATCAGCCCCAGCATTTT. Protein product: CASGLSDRINQPQHF. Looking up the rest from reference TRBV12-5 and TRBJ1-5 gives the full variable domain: DARVTQTPRHKVTEMGQEVTMRCQPILGHNTVFWYRQTMMQGLELLAYFRNRAPLDDSGMPKDRFSAEMPDATLATLKIQPSEPRDSAVYFCASGLSDRINQPQHFGDGTRLSIL.

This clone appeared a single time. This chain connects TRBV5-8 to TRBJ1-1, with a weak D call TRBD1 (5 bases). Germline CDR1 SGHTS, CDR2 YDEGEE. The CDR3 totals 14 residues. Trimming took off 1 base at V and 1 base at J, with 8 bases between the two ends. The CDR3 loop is CASSLSQGNTEAFF. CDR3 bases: TGTGCCAGCAGCTTGTCTCAGGGGAACACTGAAGCTTTCTTT.

CDR3 sequence: CASSRYTRPHQETQYF. Here the CDR3 DNA reads TGCGCCAGCAGCCGGTATACTAGGCCGCATCAAGAGACCCAGTACTTC. The chain links TRBV5-1 to TRBJ2-5; D might be TRBD2 (5 bases). The CDR3 has 16 amino acids. Germline CDR1 and CDR2: SGHRS and YFSETQ. V was pared by 4 bases and J by 2 bases, with 18 bases between.

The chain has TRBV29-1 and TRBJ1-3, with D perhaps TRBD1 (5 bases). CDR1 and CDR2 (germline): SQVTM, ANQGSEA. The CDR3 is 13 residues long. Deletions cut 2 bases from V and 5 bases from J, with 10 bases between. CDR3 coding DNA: TGCAGCGTTGAAACGCAGGGTCGAAACACCATATATTTT. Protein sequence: CSVETQGRNTIYF.

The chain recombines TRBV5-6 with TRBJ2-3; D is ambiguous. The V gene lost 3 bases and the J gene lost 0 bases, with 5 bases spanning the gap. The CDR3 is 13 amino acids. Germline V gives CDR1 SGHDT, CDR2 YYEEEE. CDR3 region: CASSSLSTDTQYF. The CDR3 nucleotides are TGTGCCAGCAGCTCACTTAGCACAGATACGCAGTATTTT.

This CDR3 reads CASSQLFEQYF. The CDR3, as DNA: TGTGCCAGCAGCCAGCTATTCGAGCAGTACTTC. The genes are TRBV14 and TRBJ2-7, with D unclear. The germline gives CDR1 SGHDN, CDR2 FVKESK. The CDR3 runs 11 residues. Trimming left V 3 bases short and J 6 bases short, with 6 bases between.

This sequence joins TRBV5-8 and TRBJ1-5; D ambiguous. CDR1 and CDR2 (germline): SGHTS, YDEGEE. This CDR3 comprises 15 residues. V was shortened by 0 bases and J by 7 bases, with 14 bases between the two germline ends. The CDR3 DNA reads TGTGCCAGCAGCTTGGGGACTCCAGGTAACCAGCCCCAGCATTTT. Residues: CASSLGTPGNQPQHF.

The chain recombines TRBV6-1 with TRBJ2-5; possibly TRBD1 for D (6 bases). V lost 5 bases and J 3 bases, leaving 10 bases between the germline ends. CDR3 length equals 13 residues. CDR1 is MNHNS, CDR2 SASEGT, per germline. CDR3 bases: TGTGCCAGCAGTTTGGACAGTGAAGAGACCCAGTACTTC. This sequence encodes CASSLDSEETQYF.

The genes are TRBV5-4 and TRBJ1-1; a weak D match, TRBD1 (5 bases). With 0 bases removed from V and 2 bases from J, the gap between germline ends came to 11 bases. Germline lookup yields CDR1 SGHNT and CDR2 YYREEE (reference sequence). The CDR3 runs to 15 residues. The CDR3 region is CASSLGAGLNTEAFF. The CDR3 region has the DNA TGTGCCAGCAGCTTGGGGGCAGGGCTTAACACTGAAGCTTTCTTT. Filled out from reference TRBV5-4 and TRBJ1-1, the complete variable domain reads ETGVTQSPTHLIKTRGQQVTLRCSSQSGHNTVSWYQQALGQGPQFIFQYYREEENGRGNFPPRFSGLQFPNYSSELNVNALELDDSALYLCASSLGAGLNTEAFFGQGTRLTVV.

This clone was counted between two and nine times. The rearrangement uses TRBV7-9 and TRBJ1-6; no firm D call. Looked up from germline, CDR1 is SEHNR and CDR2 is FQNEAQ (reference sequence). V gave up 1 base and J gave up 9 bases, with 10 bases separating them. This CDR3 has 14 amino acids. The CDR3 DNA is TGTGCCAGCAGCTTAGATAGAAGAAGTTCACCCCTCCACTTT. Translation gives CASSLDRRSSPLHF.

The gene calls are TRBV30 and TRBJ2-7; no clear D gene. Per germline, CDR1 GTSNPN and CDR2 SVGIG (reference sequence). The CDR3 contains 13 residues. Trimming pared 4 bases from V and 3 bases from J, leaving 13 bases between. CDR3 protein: CAWNGSPGYEQYF. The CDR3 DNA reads TGTGCCTGGAATGGTTCCCCGGGCTACGAGCAGTACTTC. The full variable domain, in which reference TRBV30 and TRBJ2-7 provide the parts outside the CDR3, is SQTIHQWPATLVQPVGSPLSLECTVEGTSNPNLYWYRQAAGRGLQLLFYSVGIGQISSEVPQNLSASRPQDRQFILSSKKLLLSDSGFYLCAWNGSPGYEQYFGPGTRLTVT.

CDR3 amino acids: CASSSRTGGTGELFF. Written as DNA, the CDR3 is TGTGCCAGCAGCTCCCGGACAGGGGGCACCGGGGAGCTGTTTTTT. This chain links TRBV11-3 with TRBJ2-2, with 10 nucleotides matching TRBD1. The V gene end was trimmed by 4 bases and the J gene end by 4 bases; junction bases not matched to a gene: 3. Germline-derived CDR1 and CDR2 are SGHNT and YENEEA. This CDR3 has 15 amino acids.

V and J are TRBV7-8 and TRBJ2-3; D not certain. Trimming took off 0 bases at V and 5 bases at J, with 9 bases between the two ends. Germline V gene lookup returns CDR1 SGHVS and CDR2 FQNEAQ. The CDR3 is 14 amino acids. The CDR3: CASSLAGWKDTQYF. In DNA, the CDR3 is TGTGCCAGCAGCTTAGCGGGCTGGAAAGATACGCAGTATTTT.

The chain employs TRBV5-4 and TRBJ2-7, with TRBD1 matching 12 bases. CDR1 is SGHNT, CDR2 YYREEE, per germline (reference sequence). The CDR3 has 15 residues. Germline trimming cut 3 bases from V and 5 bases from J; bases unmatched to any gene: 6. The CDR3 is CASSWGTGGFDEQYF. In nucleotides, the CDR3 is TGTGCCAGCAGCTGGGGGACAGGGGGCTTCGACGAGCAGTACTTC.

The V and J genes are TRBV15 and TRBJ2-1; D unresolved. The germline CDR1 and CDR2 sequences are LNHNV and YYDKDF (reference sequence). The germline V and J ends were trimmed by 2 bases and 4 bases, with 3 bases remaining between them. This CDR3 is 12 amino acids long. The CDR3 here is CATSRLYNEQFF. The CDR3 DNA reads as TGTGCCACCAGCAGACTTTACAATGAGCAGTTCTTC.

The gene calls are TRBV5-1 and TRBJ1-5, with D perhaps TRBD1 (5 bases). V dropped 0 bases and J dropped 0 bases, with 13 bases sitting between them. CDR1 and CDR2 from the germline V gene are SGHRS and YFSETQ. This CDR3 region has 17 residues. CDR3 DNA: TGCGCCAGCAGCTTGGCCGACAGCAAGTATAGCAATCAGCCCCAGCATTTT. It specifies CASSLADSKYSNQPQHF.

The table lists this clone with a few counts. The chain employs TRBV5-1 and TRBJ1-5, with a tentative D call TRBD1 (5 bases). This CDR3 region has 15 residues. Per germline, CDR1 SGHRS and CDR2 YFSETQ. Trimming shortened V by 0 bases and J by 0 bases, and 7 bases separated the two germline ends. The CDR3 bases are TGCGCCAGCAGCTTGGAGGGGTATAGCAATCAGCCCCAGCATTTT. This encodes CASSLEGYSNQPQHF.

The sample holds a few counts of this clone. The CDR3 region has the DNA TGTGCCAGCAGTTCGACAGGGGCCGATGGTGGAAACACCATATATTTT. This codes for CASSSTGADGGNTIYF. J is TRBJ1-3 and V is TRBV6-5; the match to TRBD1 covers 8 bases. The V gene's germline CDR1 is MNHEY and CDR2 SVGAGI. The CDR3 runs to 16 residues. Trimming removed 4 bases from V and 3 bases from J; junction bases left unmatched: 8.

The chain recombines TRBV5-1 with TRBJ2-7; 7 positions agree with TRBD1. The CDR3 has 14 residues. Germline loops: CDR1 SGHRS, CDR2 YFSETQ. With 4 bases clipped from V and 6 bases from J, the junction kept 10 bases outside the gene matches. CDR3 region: CASSPQGLSLEQYF. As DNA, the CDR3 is TGCGCCAGCAGCCCACAGGGGCTCAGCCTCGAGCAGTACTTC.

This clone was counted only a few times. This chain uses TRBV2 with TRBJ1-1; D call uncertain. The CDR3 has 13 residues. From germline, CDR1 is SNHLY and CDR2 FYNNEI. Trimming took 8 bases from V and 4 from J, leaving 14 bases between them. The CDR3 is CASSQDLGTEAFF. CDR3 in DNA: TGTGCCAGCTCGCAGGATTTGGGCACTGAAGCTTTCTTT.

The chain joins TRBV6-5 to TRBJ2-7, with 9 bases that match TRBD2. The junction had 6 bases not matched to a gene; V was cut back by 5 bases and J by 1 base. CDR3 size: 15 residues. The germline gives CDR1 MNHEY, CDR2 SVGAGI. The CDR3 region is CASSTTAGGSYEQYF. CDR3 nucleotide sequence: TGTGCCAGCAGTACAACCGCGGGGGGGTCCTACGAGCAGTACTTC.

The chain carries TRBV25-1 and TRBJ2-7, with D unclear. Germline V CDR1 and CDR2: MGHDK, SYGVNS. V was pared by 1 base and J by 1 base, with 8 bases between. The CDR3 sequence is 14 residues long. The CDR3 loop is CASSESGYSYEQYF. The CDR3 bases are TGTGCCAGCAGTGAATCCGGGTATTCCTACGAGCAGTACTTC.

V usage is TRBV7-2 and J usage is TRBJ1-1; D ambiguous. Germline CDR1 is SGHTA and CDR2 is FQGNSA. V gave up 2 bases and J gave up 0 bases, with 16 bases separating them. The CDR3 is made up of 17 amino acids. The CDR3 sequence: CASSLPTRWPMNTEAFF. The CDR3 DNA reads TGTGCCAGCAGCTTACCTACCAGGTGGCCTATGAACACTGAAGCTTTCTTT.

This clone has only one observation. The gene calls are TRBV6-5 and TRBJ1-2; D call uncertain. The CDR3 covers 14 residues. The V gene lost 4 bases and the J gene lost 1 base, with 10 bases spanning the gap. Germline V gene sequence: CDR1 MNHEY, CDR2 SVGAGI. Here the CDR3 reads CASSFDIINYGYTF. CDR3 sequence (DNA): TGTGCCAGCAGTTTTGACATTATTAACTATGGCTACACCTTC.

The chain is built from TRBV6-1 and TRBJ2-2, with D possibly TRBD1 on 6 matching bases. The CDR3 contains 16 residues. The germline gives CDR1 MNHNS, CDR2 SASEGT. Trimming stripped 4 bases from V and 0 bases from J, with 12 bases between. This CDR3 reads CASSGSPGANTGELFF. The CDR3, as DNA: TGTGCCAGCAGTGGTTCCCCAGGGGCGAACACCGGGGAGCTGTTTTTT.